The rows below give T cell receptor beta chains drawn from one sample of a study of shared clonotypes between healthy human individuals. Generated by immunoSEQ multiplex PCR, the TCRdb table keeps only in-frame clones and is missing some. The table shows about 1 million clones, with 75% occurring only once. Sequenced sample: memory CD4+ T cells sorted from blood. The source is a young man in good health. Both conserved end residues are part of each CDR3. Fields, in order: D gene, J gene, V gene, clone size, CDR3 protein, CDR3 DNA. The D gene is left open where the match is weak. Size tells how often a clone was seen (once, few, many) or the class of an expanded clone, and some rows leave it out.

d_gene: .; j_gene: TRBJ2-7; v_gene: TRBV4-1; abundance: .; CDR3aa: CASSQNEPGRVNDRGNYEQYF; CDR3nt: TGCGCCAGCAGCCAAAACGAACCCGGCAGAGTAAATGATAGGGGCAACTACGAGCAGTACTTC
d_gene: .; j_gene: TRBJ1-3; v_gene: TRBV30; abundance: .; CDR3aa: CAWSAHSSPSGNTIYF; CDR3nt: TGTGCCTGGAGTGCGCACTCGTCCCCCTCTGGAAACACCATATATTTT
d_gene: .; j_gene: TRBJ2-1; v_gene: TRBV5-6; abundance: once; CDR3aa: CASSLAPLSYNEQFF; CDR3nt: TGTGCCAGCAGCTTAGCCCCGCTGTCCTACAATGAGCAGTTCTTC
d_gene: TRBD1; j_gene: TRBJ1-2; v_gene: TRBV6-6; abundance: few; CDR3aa: CASSRQGDYGYTF; CDR3nt: TGTGCCAGCAGTCGCCAGGGGGACTATGGCTACACCTTC
d_gene: .; j_gene: TRBJ2-7; v_gene: TRBV7-9; abundance: .; CDR3aa: CASSLRGPSEVEQYF; CDR3nt: TGTGCCAGCAGCTTAAGGGGCCCCTCAGAGGTCGAGCAGTACTTC
d_gene: .; j_gene: TRBJ2-3; v_gene: TRBV2; abundance: once; CDR3aa: CASSGGVTQYF; CDR3nt: TGTGCCAGCAGTGGAGGGGTAACGCAGTATTTT
d_gene: TRBD1; j_gene: TRBJ1-5; v_gene: TRBV19; abundance: .; CDR3aa: CASNPLDRGNQPQHF; CDR3nt: TGTGCCAGTAATCCCCTGGACAGGGGGAATCAGCCCCAGCATTTT
d_gene: .; j_gene: TRBJ2-5; v_gene: TRBV10-1; abundance: .; CDR3aa: CASSGNLQETQYF; CDR3nt: TGCGCCAGCAGTGGGAACCTCCAGGAGACCCAGTACTTC
d_gene: .; j_gene: TRBJ2-6; v_gene: TRBV19; abundance: .; CDR3aa: CASSSAGAGANVLTF; CDR3nt: TGTGCCAGTTCGTCTGCAGGGGCCGGGGCCAACGTCCTGACTTTC
d_gene: TRBD1; j_gene: TRBJ2-2; v_gene: TRBV9; abundance: .; CDR3aa: CASSRAGGTGELFF; CDR3nt: TGTGCCAGCAGCCGAGCAGGGGGTACTGGGGAGCTGTTTTTT
d_gene: TRBD2; j_gene: TRBJ2-3; v_gene: TRBV10-1; abundance: .; CDR3aa: CASSESTAGGGDTQYF; CDR3nt: TGCGCCAGCAGTGAGTCGACGGCGGGAGGCGGAGATACGCAGTATTTT
d_gene: TRBD1; j_gene: TRBJ1-1; v_gene: TRBV19; abundance: .; CDR3aa: CASQRGDRAGEAFF; CDR3nt: TGTGCCAGTCAGAGGGGCGACAGGGCCGGTGAAGCTTTCTTT
d_gene: .; j_gene: TRBJ1-5; v_gene: TRBV4-1; abundance: .; CDR3aa: CASSQEGGGNQPQHF; CDR3nt: TGCGCCAGCAGCCAAGAGGGGGGCGGCAATCAGCCCCAGCATTTT
d_gene: .; j_gene: TRBJ1-6; v_gene: TRBV7-2; abundance: .; CDR3aa: CASSSRGGYNSPLHF; CDR3nt: TGTGCCAGCAGCTCCAGAGGGGGTTATAATTCACCCCTCCACTTT
d_gene: TRBD2; j_gene: TRBJ2-7; v_gene: TRBV6-1; abundance: .; CDR3aa: CASSEQRGVSYEQYF; CDR3nt: TGTGCCAGCAGTGAGCAGCGGGGGGTCTCCTACGAGCAGTACTTC
d_gene: .; j_gene: TRBJ2-7; v_gene: TRBV2; abundance: .; CDR3aa: CASSVTWNEQYF; CDR3nt: TGTGCCAGCAGCGTTACATGGAACGAGCAGTACTTC
d_gene: .; j_gene: TRBJ1-1; v_gene: TRBV5-1; abundance: few; CDR3aa: CASSFGGPVNTEAFF; CDR3nt: TGCGCCAGCAGCTTCGGGGGACCCGTGAACACTGAAGCTTTCTTT
d_gene: .; j_gene: TRBJ2-2; v_gene: TRBV5-6; abundance: .; CDR3aa: CASSSTGTTYTGELFF; CDR3nt: TGTGCCAGCAGCTCCACCGGGACAACCTACACCGGGGAGCTGTTTTTT
d_gene: TRBD1; j_gene: TRBJ2-5; v_gene: TRBV6-1; abundance: .; CDR3aa: CASRPDRGLYETQYF; CDR3nt: TGTGCCAGCAGGCCGGACAGGGGGCTATATGAGACCCAGTACTTC
d_gene: TRBD2; j_gene: TRBJ2-2; v_gene: TRBV6-1; abundance: .; CDR3aa: CASTRGGNTGELFF; CDR3nt: TGTGCCAGCACACGGGGGGGCAACACCGGGGAGCTGTTTTTT
d_gene: .; j_gene: TRBJ2-7; v_gene: TRBV6-1; abundance: many; CDR3aa: CASSAGVGSYEQYF; CDR3nt: TGTGCCAGCAGTGCAGGGGTAGGGTCCTACGAGCAGTACTTC
d_gene: TRBD2; j_gene: TRBJ2-5; v_gene: TRBV5-6; abundance: .; CDR3aa: CASSLTSGGQETQYF; CDR3nt: TGTGCCAGCAGCTTGACTAGCGGGGGACAAGAGACCCAGTACTTC
d_gene: .; j_gene: TRBJ1-5; v_gene: TRBV6-5; abundance: .; CDR3aa: CASSYMPDNQPQHF; CDR3nt: TGTGCCAGCAGTTACATGCCGGATAATCAGCCCCAGCATTTT
d_gene: .; j_gene: TRBJ2-2; v_gene: TRBV6-5; abundance: once; CDR3aa: CASRPGTNTGELFF; CDR3nt: TGTGCCAGCAGACCCGGGACAAACACCGGGGAGCTGTTTTTT
d_gene: .; j_gene: TRBJ1-3; v_gene: TRBV5-1; abundance: .; CDR3aa: CASSLDGGNTIYF; CDR3nt: TGCGCCAGCAGCTTGGACGGGGGAAACACCATATATTTT
d_gene: TRBD2; j_gene: TRBJ2-1; v_gene: TRBV6-5; abundance: .; CDR3aa: CASRGEGRAFF; CDR3nt: TGTGCCAGCAGGGGGGAGGGGCGGGCGTTCTTC
d_gene: .; j_gene: TRBJ2-7; v_gene: TRBV5-1; abundance: .; CDR3aa: CASSGASRYEQYF; CDR3nt: TGCGCCAGCAGCGGGGCCTCTAGGTACGAGCAGTACTTC
d_gene: .; j_gene: TRBJ1-5; v_gene: TRBV6-5; abundance: .; CDR3aa: CASSYSAVFPNQPQHF; CDR3nt: TGTGCCAGCAGTTATAGTGCAGTTTTCCCTAATCAGCCCCAGCATTTT
d_gene: TRBD1; j_gene: TRBJ1-5; v_gene: TRBV6-1; abundance: .; CDR3aa: CASSLTGDQPQHF; CDR3nt: TGTGCCAGCAGTTTGACAGGGGATCAGCCCCAGCATTTT
d_gene: .; j_gene: TRBJ2-2; v_gene: TRBV2; abundance: .; CDR3aa: CASSVDSPGELFF; CDR3nt: TGTGCCAGCAGCGTAGATTCACCCGGGGAGCTGTTTTTT
d_gene: .; j_gene: TRBJ1-1; v_gene: TRBV2; abundance: .; CDR3aa: CASSGSLNTEAFF; CDR3nt: TGTGCCAGCAGTGGGTCGCTGAACACTGAAGCTTTCTTT
d_gene: .; j_gene: TRBJ1-3; v_gene: TRBV7-9; abundance: few; CDR3aa: CASSLAQGAINTIYF; CDR3nt: TGTGCCAGCAGCTTAGCGCAGGGCGCCATAAACACCATATATTTT
d_gene: TRBD2; j_gene: TRBJ2-1; v_gene: TRBV9; abundance: .; CDR3aa: CASSVGLAGGPYNEQFF; CDR3nt: TGTGCCAGCAGCGTAGGGCTAGCGGGAGGGCCCTACAATGAGCAGTTCTTC
d_gene: TRBD1; j_gene: TRBJ1-1; v_gene: TRBV5-6; abundance: .; CDR3aa: CASSRTGGGNTEAFF; CDR3nt: TGTGCCAGCAGCCGTACAGGGGGAGGTAACACTGAAGCTTTCTTT
d_gene: .; j_gene: TRBJ1-1; v_gene: TRBV9; abundance: .; CDR3aa: CASGVAANTEAFF; CDR3nt: TGTGCCAGCGGAGTAGCAGCGAACACTGAAGCTTTCTTT
d_gene: TRBD2; j_gene: TRBJ2-7; v_gene: TRBV27; abundance: .; CDR3aa: CASRQSLAGGSYEQYF; CDR3nt: TGTGCCAGCAGACAATCGCTAGCGGGAGGCTCCTACGAGCAGTACTTC
d_gene: .; j_gene: TRBJ2-5; v_gene: TRBV6-4; abundance: .; CDR3aa: CASSRPETQYF; CDR3nt: TGTGCCAGCAGCCGCCCGGAGACCCAGTACTTC
d_gene: TRBD1; j_gene: TRBJ2-7; v_gene: TRBV6-1; abundance: .; CDR3aa: CASRTGGYEQYF; CDR3nt: TGTGCCAGCAGGACAGGGGGCTACGAGCAGTACTTC
d_gene: .; j_gene: TRBJ2-2; v_gene: TRBV5-1; abundance: .; CDR3aa: CASSQQRPDTGELFF; CDR3nt: TGCGCCAGCAGCCAACAGCGCCCAGACACCGGGGAGCTGTTTTTT
d_gene: .; j_gene: TRBJ2-2; v_gene: TRBV6-5; abundance: .; CDR3aa: CASSYGGRNTGELFF; CDR3nt: TGTGCCAGCAGTTACGGGGGGCGGAACACCGGGGAGCTGTTTTTT
d_gene: .; j_gene: TRBJ2-6; v_gene: TRBV19; abundance: .; CDR3aa: CASISWDSGANVLTF; CDR3nt: TGTGCCAGTATATCCTGGGACTCCGGGGCCAACGTCCTGACTTTC
d_gene: .; j_gene: TRBJ2-2; v_gene: TRBV18; abundance: .; CDR3aa: CASSPPGGSNTGELFF; CDR3nt: TGTGCCAGCTCACCACCGGGAGGCTCGAACACCGGGGAGCTGTTTTTT
d_gene: TRBD1; j_gene: TRBJ2-2; v_gene: TRBV10-3; abundance: .; CDR3aa: CAIRATGGAGTGELFF; CDR3nt: TGTGCCATCAGAGCTACAGGGGGCGCCGGCACCGGGGAGCTGTTTTTT
d_gene: .; j_gene: TRBJ2-1; v_gene: TRBV29-1; abundance: many; CDR3aa: CSVEEGAQIYNEQFF; CDR3nt: TGCAGCGTTGAAGAGGGCGCGCAGATCTACAATGAGCAGTTCTTC